These 31 T cell receptor beta chains were sequenced from one sample in a study of identical twins. From the 5' RACE reads, TCRdb called clonotypes with MiXCR, one entry per CDR3 protein. Altogether some 500,000 distinct CDR3 sequences are present, less than 25% being singletons, with the ten largest covering about 0.93%. These same records also appear under a second study, on T cells expressing NK-cell markers.

Sequenced material: CD4+ T cells sorted from blood. All receptors derive from a woman aged 18-35 years in good health.

This clonotype was seen a handful of times. For the CDR3, the DNA is TGTGCCATCAGTGGGGCAAGCGGAGGGGACAATGAGCAGTTCTTC. Translated: CAISGASGGDNEQFF. The chain employs TRBV10-3 and TRBJ2-1; D is possibly TRBD2 (6 bases). Germline lookup yields CDR1 ENHRY and CDR2 SYGVKD. The V gene lost 4 bases and the J gene lost 5 bases, with 15 bases spanning the gap. This CDR3 region has 15 residues.

The V and J genes are TRBV5-1 and TRBJ2-7, with D possibly matching TRBD2 (6 bases). The CDR3 loop spans 12 amino acids. CDR1 and CDR2 (germline): SGHRS, YFSETQ. V was shortened by 6 bases and J by 4 bases, with 11 bases between the two germline ends. For the CDR3, the DNA is TGCGCCAGCAAGGACGGGGGTTACGAGCAGTACTTC. Translation: CASKDGGYEQYF.

There are many counts of this clonotype. The chain carries TRBV12-3 or TRBV12-4 and TRBJ2-6, with D perhaps TRBD1 (6 bases). The CDR3 covers 15 residues. The V end was cut by 3 bases, the J end by 3 bases, with 9 bases between. DNA of the CDR3: TGTGCCAGCAGTTTTTCAGGGGTTGGGGCCAACGTCCTGACTTTC. Translation gives CASSFSGVGANVLTF.

The chain recombines TRBV30 with TRBJ2-1, with TRBD2 as a possible D gene (6 bases). The CDR3 consists of 15 residues. CDR1 and CDR2 (germline): GTSNPN, SVGIG (reference sequence). V was cut by 5 bases and J by 4 bases, with 18 bases left in between. The CDR3 here is CAWGTGLPGYNEQFF. DNA for the CDR3: TGTGCCTGGGGGACTGGGTTGCCAGGATACAATGAGCAGTTCTTC.

V and J are TRBV29-1 and TRBJ2-3, with 9 nucleotides matching TRBD1. There are 15 residues in the CDR3. Trimming cost V 4 bases and J 3 bases; bases outside gene matches: 8. Germline V lookup: CDR1 SQVTM, CDR2 ANQGSEA. CDR3 DNA: TGCAGCGTTGGGGGACAGGGAATAAGGACAGATACGCAGTATTTT. This codes for CSVGGQGIRTDTQYF.

The rearrangement joins TRBV20-1 to TRBJ1-1; D is uncertain. V dropped 4 bases and J dropped 10 bases, with 19 bases sitting between them. CDR3 size: 13 residues. Germline V CDR1 and CDR2: DFQATT, SNEGSKA (reference sequence). CDR3 DNA sequence: TGCAGTGCTATACGAACTGCGGGTTCGGGAGCTTTCTTT. This codes for CSAIRTAGSGAFF.

The V gene is TRBV12-3 or TRBV12-4, the J gene TRBJ2-3, with unresolved D. V was pared by 5 bases and J by 4 bases, with 10 bases between. The CDR3 loop spans 13 amino acids. CDR3 in amino acids: CASSQPFSDTQYF. The CDR3 DNA reads TGTGCCAGCAGTCAACCCTTCTCAGATACGCAGTATTTT.

The chain couples TRBV29-1 to TRBJ2-5; tentatively, D is TRBD2 (5 bases). Per germline, CDR1 SQVTM and CDR2 ANQGSEA. Trimming removed 2 bases from V and 5 bases from J, with 12 bases in between. The CDR3 contains 13 residues. Here the CDR3 reads CSVETQRGETQYF. The CDR3 DNA reads as TGCAGCGTTGAAACCCAAAGAGGGGAGACCCAGTACTTC. The complete variable domain, with remaining parts taken from reference TRBV29-1 and TRBJ2-5, reads SAVISQKPSRDICQRGTSLTIQCQVDSQVTMMFWYRQQPGQSLTLIATANQGSEATYESGFVIDKFPISRPNLTFSTLTVSNMSPEDSSIYLCSVETQRGETQYFGPGTRLLVL.

The chain joins TRBV11-2 to TRBJ2-4; D ambiguous. Germline V gene data show CDR1 as SGHAT and CDR2 as FQNNGV. The V end lost 3 bases, the J end lost 9 bases, and 6 bases lay between the germline ends. The CDR3 consists of 11 residues. The CDR3 DNA reads as TGTGCCAGCAGCTTCACGTTCATTCAGTACTTC. This encodes CASSFTFIQYF.

This clonotype has just a few counts. One end of the junction varies from germline; a read error may be responsible. The genes are TRBV7-3 and TRBJ1-1; no reliable D call. CDR1 and CDR2 (germline): SGHTA, FQGTGA. The CDR3 has 9 residues. CDR3 amino acids: CASRNTASF. The CDR3 DNA reads TGTGCCAGCAGAAATACAGCGTCATTT.

The rearrangement links TRBV7-8 to TRBJ2-1; D is tentatively TRBD1 or TRBD2 (5 bases each). The CDR3 is made up of 14 amino acids. Trimming shortened V by 2 bases and J by 9 bases, and 14 bases separated the two germline ends. The germline gives CDR1 SGHVS, CDR2 FQNEAQ. CDR3 DNA sequence: TGTGCCAGCAGCTTAAGAGCAGGGCTAGCTGAGCAGTTCTTC. Protein: CASSLRAGLAEQFF.

This chain joins TRBV5-5 and TRBJ1-2, with TRBD1 matching 8 bases. The CDR3 extends over 13 amino acids. Germline V CDR1 and CDR2: SGHKS, YYEKEE (reference sequence). Losses at the gene ends were 4 bases for V and 8 bases for J; bases not matched to a gene: 7. CDR3 sequence: CASSVDRGGGYTF. In DNA, the CDR3 is TGTGCCAGCAGCGTAGACAGGGGTGGAGGCTACACCTTC.

A word on this clonotype: Sequence at one end of the junction differs from germline and may be a read error. This chain connects TRBV7-7 to TRBJ2-3; D could derive from TRBD1 or TRBD2 (5 bases each). Germline-derived CDR1 and CDR2 are SSHAT and FNYEAQ (reference sequence). The CDR3 runs 14 residues. CDR3 residues: CASSFGTATDTQYF. Written as DNA, the CDR3 is TGTGCTAGCAGCTTCGGGACGGCCACAGATACGCAGTATTTT.

This clonotype has just a few counts. The chain uses TRBV7-8 and TRBJ2-7, with D perhaps matching TRBD2 (5 bases). With 2 bases removed from V and 6 bases from J, the gap between germline ends came to 14 bases. This CDR3 contains 14 residues. The germline CDR1 and CDR2 sequences are SGHVS and FQNEAQ. The CDR3 sequence is CASSLRTDRGEQYF. CDR3 DNA sequence: TGTGCCAGCAGCTTAAGAACAGACCGGGGCGAGCAGTACTTC.

The chain joins TRBV30 to TRBJ2-7, with 10 nucleotides matching TRBD1. Germline loops: CDR1 GTSNPN, CDR2 SVGIG (reference sequence). CDR3 length equals 13 residues. The ends lost 1 base at V and 9 bases at J; junction bases unmatched: 6. The CDR3: CAWSGDRGVGQYF. CDR3 bases: TGTGCCTGGAGTGGGGACAGGGGAGTAGGGCAGTACTTC.

This chain uses TRBV4-1 with TRBJ2-7; D uncertain. Trimming pared 5 bases from V and 9 bases from J, leaving 20 bases between. CDR1 and CDR2 from the germline V gene are MGHRA and YSYEKL. The CDR3 loop spans 14 amino acids. The CDR3 DNA is TGCGCCAGCAGCAATACACTTATCAGTGGTGTGCAGTACTTC. This encodes CASSNTLISGVQYF.

The chain combines TRBV20-1 with TRBJ2-3, with 11 bases identical to TRBD2. CDR1 and CDR2 from the germline V gene are DFQATT and SNEGSKA (reference sequence). Unmatched junction bases numbered 13, after V lost 4 bases and J lost 4 bases. The CDR3 spans 17 residues. The chain's CDR3 is CSATLITSGSSSDTQYF. The DNA of the CDR3 is TGCAGTGCTACACTTATCACTAGCGGGAGTAGCTCAGATACGCAGTATTTT.

A few counts support this clonotype. The rearrangement joins TRBV5-1 to TRBJ1-4, with TRBD1 identical over 9 bases. The CDR3 has 14 amino acids. Per germline, CDR1 SGHRS and CDR2 YFSETQ. Germline trimming cut 4 bases from V and 8 bases from J; bases unmatched to any gene: 6. This chain's CDR3 is CASSADRGEEKLFF. For the CDR3, the DNA is TGCGCCAGCAGCGCGGACAGGGGTGAGGAAAAACTGTTTTTT.

This rearrangement joins TRBV11-2 to TRBJ2-1; 7 bases fit TRBD1. Germline V gene lookup returns CDR1 SGHAT and CDR2 FQNNGV. The V segment lost 4 bases and the J segment 1 base; nucleotides outside the gene matches: 10. The CDR3 is 17 amino acids. The CDR3 DNA is TGTGCCAGCAGCTCCGGGGACAGTCAACGTTCCTACAATGAGCAGTTCTTC. Translating gives CASSSGDSQRSYNEQFF.

This clonotype was counted ten times or more. The J gene is TRBJ2-1, the V gene TRBV27; D is possibly TRBD1 (6 bases). The CDR3 loop spans 13 amino acids. Germline V gene lookup returns CDR1 MNHEY and CDR2 SMNVEV (reference sequence). Deletions cut 6 bases from V and 4 bases from J, with 10 bases between. The DNA for the CDR3 is TGTGCCAGCAGCCGAGACAGGTACAATGAGCAGTTCTTC. It yields the protein CASSRDRYNEQFF.

This clonotype was seen a few times. V usage is TRBV6-5 and J usage is TRBJ2-7, with D perhaps matching TRBD1 (5 bases). Between the trimmed V and J ends, which lost 0 bases and 3 bases, there was a span of 15 bases. From germline, CDR1 is MNHEY and CDR2 SVGAGI. The CDR3 is 16 residues long. The CDR3 reads CASSYSLSSRGYEQYF. The CDR3 DNA follows: TGTGCCAGCAGTTACTCTCTGTCCTCTAGGGGCTACGAGCAGTACTTC.

This chain links TRBV7-3 with TRBJ2-5; no definite D call. The CDR3 totals 13 residues. The ends were cut back, 0 bases at V and 5 bases at J, with 7 bases in the middle. The germline V gene has CDR1 SGHTA and CDR2 FQGTGA. This CDR3 is CASSLTGWETQYF. CDR3 DNA: TGTGCCAGCAGCTTAACGGGTTGGGAGACCCAGTACTTC.

This clonotype occurred a few times. The V call is TRBV6-1, the J call TRBJ2-1; 10 nucleotides match TRBD2. V trimming: 8 bases; J trimming: 0 bases; junction bases outside the gene matches: 7. Germline CDR1 reads MNHNS; CDR2 reads SASEGT. The CDR3 totals 16 residues. CDR3 bases: TGTGCCAGCCGGGGGACTAGCGTTAGCTCCTACAATGAGCAGTTCTTC. This gives the protein CASRGTSVSSYNEQFF.

The CDR3 here is CAISESGPNEQYF. The DNA of the CDR3 is TGTGCCATCAGTGAGTCAGGGCCTAACGAGCAGTACTTC. The genes are TRBV10-3 and TRBJ2-7, with D unresolved. The germline gives CDR1 ENHRY, CDR2 SYGVKD. Trimming shortened V by 0 bases and J by 5 bases, and 8 bases separated the two germline ends. The length of the CDR3 is 13 residues.

This chain joins TRBV3-1 and TRBJ2-5; 10 nucleotides align to TRBD2. This CDR3 region has 16 residues. V gave up 5 bases and J gave up 6 bases; unmatched junction bases: 12. The germline V gene encodes CDR1 LGHDT and CDR2 YNNKEL (reference sequence). CDR3 residues: CASSFLAGGSGKTQYF. The CDR3 nucleotides are TGTGCCAGCAGCTTCTTAGCGGGGGGAAGTGGAAAGACCCAGTACTTC.

This chain links TRBV3-1 with TRBJ1-1, with a tentative D call TRBD1 (6 bases). V shed 4 bases and J shed 8 bases, with 17 bases lying between them. Germline lookup yields CDR1 LGHDT and CDR2 YNNKEL (reference sequence). CDR3 length equals 14 residues. The CDR3 region is CASSRGHYAPEAFF. DNA of the CDR3: TGTGCCAGCAGCCGGGGACACTACGCGCCGGAAGCTTTCTTT. Combining the CDR3 with reference TRBV3-1 and TRBJ1-1 gives the whole variable domain DTAVSQTPKYLVTQMGNDKSIKCEQNLGHDTMYWYKQDSKKFLKIMFSYNNKELIINETVPNRFSPKSPDKAHLNLHINSLELGDSAVYFCASSRGHYAPEAFFGQGTRLTVV.

This clonotype showed up just a few times. This chain links TRBV20-1 with TRBJ2-1; D remains unclear. Germline V gene data show CDR1 as DFQATT and CDR2 as SNEGSKA (reference sequence). V was shortened by 1 base and J by 8 bases, with 12 bases between the two germline ends. The CDR3 consists of 13 residues. The CDR3, as DNA: TGCAGTGCTAGAGTAAATCCTGGGGATGAGCAGTTCTTC. Encoded protein: CSARVNPGDEQFF.

This rearrangement joins TRBV5-5 to TRBJ2-6; D is perhaps TRBD1 (6 bases). The V and J ends lost 2 bases and 9 bases respectively, with 15 bases between them. The CDR3 is 15 residues long. Germline V lookup: CDR1 SGHKS, CDR2 YYEKEE (reference sequence). The CDR3 loop is CASSFQDRSSNVLTF. The CDR3 DNA reads TGTGCCAGCAGCTTTCAAGACAGGTCGAGCAACGTCCTGACTTTC.

This clonotype has a handful of counts. The V call is TRBV5-1, the J call TRBJ2-1; D is uncertain. CDR1 and CDR2 (germline): SGHRS, YFSETQ. The V end was cut by 1 base, the J end by 2 bases, with 10 bases between. The CDR3 spans 15 residues. The CDR3 spells CASSLNGPPYNEQFF. The CDR3 DNA reads TGCGCCAGCAGCTTGAATGGTCCTCCCTACAATGAGCAGTTCTTC.

There are a few counts of this clonotype. The J gene is TRBJ1-1, the V gene TRBV29-1; D ambiguous. Germline CDR1 is SQVTM and CDR2 is ANQGSEA. The CDR3 contains 11 residues. Trimming cost V 3 bases and J 10 bases, with 12 bases left between them. CDR3 DNA: TGCAGCGTTGAGGTGTCCCCACTAGCTTTCTTT. Translated: CSVEVSPLAFF.

This chain connects TRBV2 to TRBJ1-5; possibly TRBD1 for D (6 bases). Looked up from germline, CDR1 is SNHLY and CDR2 is FYNNEI. This CDR3 contains 14 residues. V was cut by 8 bases and J by 5 bases, with 16 bases left in between. The CDR3 DNA is TGTGCCAGCGGGAACCGGGACACCTATCAGCCCCAGCATTTT. Its translation: CASGNRDTYQPQHF. The variable domain in full, completed from reference TRBV2 and TRBJ1-5, reads EPEVTQTPSHQVTQMGQEVILRCVPISNHLYFYWYRQILGQKVEFLVSFYNNEISEKSEIFDDQFSVERPDGSNFTLKIRSTKLEDSAMYFCASGNRDTYQPQHFGDGTRLSIL.